These 30 T cell receptor beta chains originate from one sample sequenced in a study of shared clonotypes between healthy human individuals. Here immunoSEQ multiplex PCR was the method, and the copy in TCRdb shows in-frame clones only, minus some. Found here are millions of clones, 95% of them singletons; the top ten hold 0.13%. The sample consisted of naive CD4+ T cells sorted from blood. Subset denoted: CD45RA+ positively selected. The receptor source for this set is a young man in good health.

A word on this clone: Other DNA sequences of this sample code for an identical CDR3. The chain couples TRBV5-4 to TRBJ2-3; the D is unclear. V was shortened by 0 bases and J by 0 bases, with 5 bases between the two germline ends. Germline V gene sequence: CDR1 SGHNT, CDR2 YYREEE (reference sequence). The CDR3 runs to 14 residues. The CDR3 here is CASSLGPSTDTQYF. For the CDR3, the DNA is TGTGCCAGCAGCTTGGGACCTAGCACAGATACGCAGTATTTT.

The chain employs TRBV5-6 and TRBJ2-5; 12 bases line up with TRBD1. The CDR3 has 15 amino acids. Trimming at V came to 2 bases and at J to 4 bases, leaving 3 bases not matched to a gene. Germline CDR1 and CDR2: SGHDT and YYEEEE. The CDR3 loop is CASSFGTGGRETQYF. CDR3 DNA sequence: TGTGCCAGCAGCTTCGGGACAGGGGGCCGAGAGACCCAGTACTTC. Full variable domain (remainder filled in from reference TRBV5-6 and TRBJ2-5): DAGVTQSPTHLIKTRGQQVTLRCSPKSGHDTVSWYQQALGQGPQFIFQYYEEEERQRGNFPDRFSGHQFPNYSSELNVNALLLGDSALYLCASSFGTGGRETQYFGPGTRLLVL.

This chain connects TRBV18 to TRBJ1-5, with 7 bases aligning to TRBD1. CDR1 is KGHSH, CDR2 LQKENI, per germline. This CDR3 is built from 15 residues. Germline trimming cut 5 bases from V and 3 bases from J; bases unmatched to any gene: 7. Written as DNA, the CDR3 is TGTGCCAGCTCAGGGGACAGAGCGTACAATCAGCCCCAGCATTTT. Residues: CASSGDRAYNQPQHF.

The chain joins TRBV5-1 to TRBJ2-6, with 9 bases lining up with TRBD1. The CDR3 sequence is 16 residues long. V lost 6 bases and J lost 1; bases outside the gene matches: 5. CDR1 and CDR2 from the germline V gene are SGHRS and YFSETQ. The CDR3 sequence is CASISGTGSGANVLTF. CDR3 DNA: TGCGCCAGCATCTCCGGGACAGGGTCTGGGGCCAACGTCCTGACTTTC.

The chain has TRBV5-4 and TRBJ2-3; weak D call: TRBD1 (5 bases). Germline V gene sequence: CDR1 SGHNT, CDR2 YYREEE (reference sequence). This CDR3 contains 15 residues. Trimming cost V 4 bases and J 6 bases, with 18 bases left between them. The CDR3 DNA is TGTGCCAGCAGCCTCACGGTTCCAGGGTTGGATACGCAGTATTTT. Its protein product is CASSLTVPGLDTQYF.

The chain uses TRBV7-2 and TRBJ1-5; 8 bases fit TRBD1. Germline loops: CDR1 SGHTA, CDR2 FQGNSA. With V trimmed by 4 bases and J by 10 bases, 6 bases remained unmatched. The length of the CDR3 is 13 residues. CDR3 protein: CASSYGQGGPQHF. CDR3 nucleotides: TGTGCCAGCAGCTACGGACAGGGCGGACCCCAGCATTTT.

Details on this clone: The sample carries other DNA sequences with the same CDR3. The chain combines TRBV18 with TRBJ2-2; 8 positions match TRBD1. CDR3 size: 15 residues. The germline V gene encodes CDR1 KGHSH and CDR2 LQKENI. Trimming took 4 bases from V and 1 from J; bases not matched to a gene: 2. The CDR3 protein is CASSQGQENTGELFF. CDR3 nucleotides: TGTGCCAGCTCACAGGGACAGGAGAACACCGGGGAGCTGTTTTTT.

J is TRBJ1-5 and V is TRBV18, with 7 bases fitting TRBD1. Germline V gene lookup returns CDR1 KGHSH and CDR2 LQKENI. The ends lost 6 bases at V and 7 bases at J; junction bases unmatched: 6. This CDR3 contains 13 residues. The CDR3 region is CASSPGQIQPQHF. CDR3 bases: TGTGCCAGCTCTCCGGGACAGATACAGCCCCAGCATTTT.

This sequence joins TRBV4-2 and TRBJ2-3, with no clear D. The CDR3 runs to 13 residues. Germline CDR1 LGHNA, CDR2 YNFKEQ. V lost 1 base to trimming and J lost 5 bases, with 7 bases between them. The CDR3 coding sequence is TGTGCCAGCAGCCAAGGCGCGGTAGATACGCAGTATTTT. As protein: CASSQGAVDTQYF.

A remark on this clone: Other DNA sequences in the sample encode the same CDR3. The chain combines TRBV28 with TRBJ1-5; D might be TRBD1 (5 bases). The CDR3 runs to 13 residues. Per germline, CDR1 MDHEN and CDR2 SYDVKM. V gave up 6 bases and J gave up 1 base, with 7 bases separating them. CDR3 nucleotides: TGTGCCAGCAGCGGGGGAAGCAATCAGCCCCAGCATTTT. Translating it yields CASSGGSNQPQHF. The full variable domain, completed using reference TRBV28 and TRBJ1-5, is DVKVTQSSRYLVKRTGEKVFLECVQDMDHENMFWYRQDPGLGLRLIYFSYDVKMKEKGDIPEGYSVSREKKERFSLILESASTNQTSMYLCASSGGSNQPQHFGDGTRLSIL.

This chain uses TRBV7-8 with TRBJ2-7; 7 bases line up with TRBD1. Germline lookup yields CDR1 SGHVS and CDR2 FQNEAQ. The J segment lost 5 bases and the V segment lost 4 bases, leaving 5 bases of the junction unmatched. CDR3 length: 13 amino acids. CDR3 protein: CASSSPQGHEQYF. The CDR3 nucleotides read TGTGCCAGCAGCTCGCCACAGGGGCACGAGCAGTACTTC.

The chain links TRBV15 to TRBJ2-7; unclear D gene. Per the germline V gene, CDR1 is LNHNV and CDR2 is YYDKDF (reference sequence). V was shortened by 3 bases and J by 2 bases, with 11 bases between the two germline ends. The CDR3 has 14 residues. The CDR3 protein is CATSRDRVTYEQYF. The CDR3 DNA sequence: TGTGCCACCAGCAGGGACCGAGTCACCTACGAGCAGTACTTC.

J is TRBJ2-1 and V is TRBV7-2; D is undetermined. This CDR3 comprises 11 residues. With 6 bases removed from V and 9 bases from J, the gap between germline ends came to 9 bases. In germline, CDR1 is SGHTA, CDR2 FQGNSA. The DNA of the CDR3 is TGTGCCAGCAGTCGACTTCCTGAGCAGTTCTTC. As protein: CASSRLPEQFF.

The chain links TRBV30 to TRBJ2-1, with a tentative D call TRBD2 (5 bases). The CDR3 is 11 residues long. Looked up from germline, CDR1 is GTSNPN and CDR2 is SVGIG (reference sequence). V was cut by 2 bases and J by 8 bases, with 7 bases left in between. The CDR3 DNA follows: TGTGCCTGGAGTCCGGACTATGAGCAGTTCTTC. It translates to CAWSPDYEQFF.

The rearrangement uses TRBV7-9 and TRBJ2-3, with D possibly being TRBD1 (5 bases). CDR1 is SEHNR, CDR2 FQNEAQ, per germline (reference sequence). The CDR3 sequence is 16 residues long. The V end lost 3 bases, the J end lost 2 bases, and 15 bases lay between the germline ends. This CDR3 is CASSLGLRIITDTQYF. The DNA for the CDR3 is TGTGCCAGCAGCTTGGGGCTCCGGATAATCACAGATACGCAGTATTTT.

V and J are TRBV19 and TRBJ2-3, with 7 bases identical to TRBD1. This CDR3 has 14 amino acids. Germline lookup yields CDR1 LNHDA and CDR2 SQIVND (reference sequence). Losses at the gene ends were 7 bases for V and 0 bases for J; bases not matched to a gene: 4. CDR3 amino acids: CASNQGVSTDTQYF. The DNA of the CDR3 is TGTGCCAGTAACCAGGGGGTAAGCACAGATACGCAGTATTTT.

The chain couples TRBV6-5 to TRBJ2-7; TRBD1 matches at 7 bases. The CDR3 sequence is 14 residues long. After removal of 5 bases from V and 3 bases from J, the junction contained 7 bases not matched to a gene. CDR1 is MNHEY and CDR2 is SVGAGI in the germline V gene. The DNA of the CDR3 is TGTGCCAGCAGTCTGTGGCAGGGGGTCTACGAGCAGTACTTC. This gives the protein CASSLWQGVYEQYF.

V is TRBV30 and J is TRBJ1-4; TRBD1 might be the D (6 bases). The ends were cut back, 1 base at V and 16 bases at J, with 13 bases in the middle. The CDR3 has 11 residues. The germline CDR1 and CDR2 sequences are GTSNPN and SVGIG (reference sequence). This chain's CDR3 is CAWSEGGGWFF. DNA for the CDR3: TGTGCCTGGAGTGAAGGGGGGGGATGGTTTTTT.

This clone was seen a single time. This sequence joins TRBV29-1 and TRBJ2-1, with 7 bases matching TRBD1. Germline loops: CDR1 SQVTM, CDR2 ANQGSEA. This CDR3 comprises 14 residues. Unmatched junction bases numbered 10, after V lost 4 bases and J lost 7 bases. CDR3 in amino acids: CSVALWDSLNEQFF. The DNA of the CDR3 is TGCAGCGTTGCCTTGTGGGACAGTCTTAATGAGCAGTTCTTC.

The chain employs TRBV9 and TRBJ2-1; TRBD1 is a possible D gene (6 bases). Germline V gives CDR1 SGDLS, CDR2 YYNGEE. V dropped 3 bases and J dropped 9 bases, with 19 bases sitting between them. This CDR3 has 15 residues. The chain's CDR3 is CASSADSLPRSEQFF. As DNA, the CDR3 is TGTGCCAGCAGCGCGGACAGCCTTCCCCGAAGTGAGCAGTTCTTC.

This chain joins TRBV5-6 and TRBJ2-1, with 7 nucleotides matching TRBD1. Germline CDR1 SGHDT, CDR2 YYEEEE. CDR3 size: 15 residues. The V and J ends lost 1 base and 8 bases, in that order; junction bases with no gene match: 9. CDR3 region: CASSLPDRDDDEQFF. The DNA of the CDR3 is TGTGCCAGCAGCTTGCCCGACAGGGACGACGATGAGCAGTTCTTC.

CDR3 loop: CASSISYSYEQYF. The DNA of the CDR3 is TGTGCCAGTAGTATCAGTTATTCCTACGAGCAGTACTTC. The chain links TRBV19 to TRBJ2-7; D call uncertain. Deletions cut 3 bases from V and 1 base from J, with 7 bases between. The CDR3 covers 13 residues. From germline, CDR1 is LNHDA and CDR2 SQIVND (reference sequence).

This clone came up once. The chain is built from TRBV19 and TRBJ1-6; TRBD1 matches at 7 bases. V dropped 4 bases and J dropped 7; count of bases not matched to a gene: 10. This CDR3 comprises 16 residues. Looked up from germline, CDR1 is LNHDA and CDR2 is SQIVND (reference sequence). The CDR3 region is CASSSPPGQRNSPLHF. For the CDR3, the DNA is TGTGCCAGTAGTAGTCCGCCGGGACAGAGAAATTCACCCCTCCACTTT.

Of note for this clone: The same CDR3 arises from other DNA sequences in this sample as well. The chain has TRBV20-1 and TRBJ1-2; D is undetermined. The CDR3 extends over 11 amino acids. From germline, CDR1 is DFQATT and CDR2 SNEGSKA (reference sequence). Trimming pared 5 bases from V and 3 bases from J, leaving 7 bases between. CDR3 nucleotides: TGCAGTGCTTCGACGGACTATGGCTACACCTTC. This codes for CSASTDYGYTF.

The gene calls are TRBV10-1 and TRBJ2-1; D perhaps matches TRBD2 (6 bases). Between the trimmed V and J ends, which lost 3 bases and 0 bases, there was a span of 12 bases. This CDR3 contains 16 residues. CDR1 WNHNN and CDR2 SYGVQD come from the germline V gene (reference sequence). The CDR3 DNA sequence: TGCGCCAGCAGTGAATCCGGGACTTCCTCCTACAATGAGCAGTTCTTC. This gives the protein CASSESGTSSYNEQFF.

This chain links TRBV7-2 with TRBJ2-3, with 9 nucleotides matching TRBD2. V lost 5 bases and J lost 5; bases outside the gene matches: 11. Germline V gene data show CDR1 as SGHTA and CDR2 as FQGNSA. CDR3 length: 16 amino acids. The CDR3 here is CASSQDSGRKEDTQYF. The CDR3 DNA reads TGTGCCAGCAGCCAAGATAGCGGGAGAAAAGAAGATACGCAGTATTTT.

The genes are TRBV20-1 and TRBJ1-3, with unresolved D. Deletions cut 5 bases from V and 4 bases from J, with 3 bases between. Germline lookup yields CDR1 DFQATT and CDR2 SNEGSKA (reference sequence). The CDR3 sequence is 10 residues long. The CDR3 sequence is CSAVGNTIYF. CDR3 DNA: TGCAGTGCTGTGGGAAACACCATATATTTT.

A single count supports this clone. The V gene is TRBV7-9, the J gene TRBJ1-6; unclear D gene. This CDR3 is 14 amino acids long. The ends were cut back, 3 bases at V and 8 bases at J, with 11 bases in the middle. Germline values: CDR1 SEHNR, CDR2 FQNEAQ (reference sequence). The CDR3 spells CASSFRGADSPLHF. DNA for the CDR3: TGTGCCAGCAGCTTTCGGGGTGCAGATTCACCCCTCCACTTT.

Written as DNA, the CDR3 is TGTGCCAGCACCATACAGGGCGTGGGCAATCAGCCCCAGCATTTT. It translates to CASTIQGVGNQPQHF. The J gene is TRBJ1-5, the V gene TRBV6-6, with D possibly matching TRBD1 (6 bases). The CDR3 length is 15 residues. V was clipped by 7 bases and J by 2 bases, with 15 bases between them. The germline V gene has CDR1 MNHNY and CDR2 SVGAGI (reference sequence).

Concerning this clone: Within the sample, other DNA sequences also encode this same CDR3. The chain has TRBV28 and TRBJ2-6, with a weak D call TRBD1 (6 bases). Germline assignment: CDR1 MDHEN and CDR2 SYDVKM. The CDR3 has 15 residues. Between the trimmed V and J ends, which lost 3 bases and 0 bases, there was a span of 6 bases. CDR3 sequence (DNA): TGTGCCAGCAGTTTGACAGGCTCTGGGGCCAACGTCCTGACTTTC. Its translation: CASSLTGSGANVLTF.